What follows are 6 T cell receptor beta chains derived from one specimen sequenced in a study of T-cell reconstitution after alpha-beta-depleted transplantation in children. For TCRbeta, the library was prepared with unique molecular identifiers. TCRdb fed the PCR reads into MiXCR, producing one record per CDR3 protein. The sample records about 420,000 distinct CDR3 sequences, under 20% being singletons. Specimen: PBMCs, mostly from graft donor cells, collected 360 days after TCRalphabeta/CD19-depleted stem cell transplant. These receptors were collected from a boy less than two years old who had a stem cell transplant for Wiskott-Aldrich syndrome, so the T cells may come from the graft donor.

The V call is TRBV20-1, the J call TRBJ2-7; 14 nucleotides agree with TRBD2. The CDR3 is 17 residues long. J lost 4 bases, V lost 3 bases, and 11 bases had no gene match. In germline, CDR1 is DFQATT, CDR2 SNEGSKA (reference sequence). CDR3 DNA: TGCAGTGCTAGTAGGAGACTAGCGGGAGGGCCAGCTTACGAGCAGTACTTC. It specifies CSASRRLAGGPAYEQYF.

This chain uses TRBV6-2 or TRBV6-3 with TRBJ2-5; tentatively, D is TRBD2 (6 bases). Germline V gene sequence: CDR1 MNHEY, CDR2 SVGEGT. The CDR3 is 13 residues long. V was clipped by 6 bases and J by 2 bases, with 10 bases between them. Here the CDR3 DNA reads TGTGCCAGCAGGGGACTTTGGCAAGAGACCCAGTACTTC. It encodes CASRGLWQETQYF.

There are a few counts of this clonotype. The chain uses TRBV12-3 or TRBV12-4 and TRBJ2-1; D is possibly TRBD1 (6 bases). V was trimmed by 7 bases and J by 2 bases, leaving 15 bases between them. The CDR3 loop spans 15 amino acids. This CDR3 reads CASTYQGFTYNEQFF. In nucleotides, the CDR3 is TGTGCCAGCACTTATCAGGGGTTCACCTACAATGAGCAGTTCTTC.

This chain joins TRBV11-3 and TRBJ2-3; the match to TRBD2 covers 15 bases. Germline CDR1 reads SGHNT; CDR2 reads YENEEA. The CDR3 length is 16 residues. Trimming cost V 4 bases and J 3 bases; bases outside gene matches: 2. The CDR3 region is CASSSGTSGRTDTQYF. CDR3 nucleotides: TGTGCCAGCAGCTCCGGGACTAGCGGGAGGACAGATACGCAGTATTTT.

This clonotype appeared a few times. This chain links TRBV7-6 with TRBJ2-5; 7 nucleotides align to TRBD2. Germline trimming cut 1 base from V and 4 bases from J; bases unmatched to any gene: 6. The length of the CDR3 is 15 residues. Germline CDR1 and CDR2: SGHVS and FNYEAQ. The CDR3 DNA follows: TGTGCCAGCAGCTTAGTTGGGGCTAGCGGAGAGACCCAGTACTTC. It is translated as CASSLVGASGETQYF.

CDR3 bases: TGTGCCAGCAGGGGAACCCTCTCCAATTCACCCCTCCACTTT. This translates into CASRGTLSNSPLHF. The chain is built from TRBV6-2 or TRBV6-3 and TRBJ1-6, with no clear D. The germline V gene has CDR1 MNHEY and CDR2 SVGEGT. V was shortened by 6 bases and J by 7 bases, with 13 bases between the two germline ends. The CDR3 loop spans 14 amino acids.